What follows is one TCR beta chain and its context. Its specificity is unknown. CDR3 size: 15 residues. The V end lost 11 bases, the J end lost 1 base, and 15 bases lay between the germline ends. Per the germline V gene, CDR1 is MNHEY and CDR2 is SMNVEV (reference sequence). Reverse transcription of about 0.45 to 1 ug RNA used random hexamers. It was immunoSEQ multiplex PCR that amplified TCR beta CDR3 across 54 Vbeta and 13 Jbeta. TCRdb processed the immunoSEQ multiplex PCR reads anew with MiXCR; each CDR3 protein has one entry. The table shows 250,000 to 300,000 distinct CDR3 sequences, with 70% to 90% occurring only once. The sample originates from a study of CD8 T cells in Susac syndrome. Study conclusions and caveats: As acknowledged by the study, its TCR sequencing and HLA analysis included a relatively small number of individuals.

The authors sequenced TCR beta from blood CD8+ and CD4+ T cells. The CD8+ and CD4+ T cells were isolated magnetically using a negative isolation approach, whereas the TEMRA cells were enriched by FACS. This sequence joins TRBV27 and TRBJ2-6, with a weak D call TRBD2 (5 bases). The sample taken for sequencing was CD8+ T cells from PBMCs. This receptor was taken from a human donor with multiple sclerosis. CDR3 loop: CASREGQSGANVLTF. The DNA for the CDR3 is TGTGCCTCGAGGGAAGGGCAATCTGGGGCCAACGTCCTGACTTTC.